The 13 T cell receptor beta chains reported below all come from one sample, sequenced in a study of vaccination and CD4 T cells after COVID-19 (dated by TCRdb to the early 2020s). Antigens for these TCRs are unknown. The meaning of the sample's treatment or condition label: roughly 10-day PBMC culture with coronavirus spike peptide pools or control peptides (ViraFEST assay). CD4+ T cells from unexposed donors were collected before the COVID-19 pandemic (2011-2018). The method was PCR. The sequencing machine was an Illumina iSeq 100. DNA from cultured CD4+ T cells underwent TCR sequencing with the Oncomine TCR Beta short-read assay at the Johns Hopkins FTIC core. The QIAamp micro DNA kit was used to extract genomic DNA from the cultured CD4+ T cells. TCRdb handled the public reads itself, with Q25 trimming in fastp and clone calling in MiXCR, and kept productive beta chains. Rows are unified per CDR3 protein, each entry keeping the most common DNA and genes. Present in this sample are over 7,500 distinct CDR3 sequences, around 40% of which were seen just once. The ten largest clones add up to 35% of the sample.

The sequenced material came from CD4+ T cells from blood, cultured in vitro. Receptors were obtained from a human donor in good health.

The V and J genes are TRBV9 and TRBJ1-6; 7 bases agree with TRBD1. V gave up 1 base and J gave up 9 bases; unmatched junction bases: 13. Germline CDR1 and CDR2: SGDLS and YYNGEE. This CDR3 is built from 17 residues. CDR3 region: CASSVSPGQVGGSPLHF. Written as DNA, the CDR3 is TGTGCCAGCAGCGTATCCCCTGGACAGGTCGGCGGTTCACCCCTCCACTTT.

This clonotype has only a few counts. The gene calls are TRBV20-1 and TRBJ2-5; TRBD2 aligns across 10 bases. CDR3 length: 16 amino acids. The trim removed 3 bases at V and 2 bases at J, leaving 9 bases unmatched. Germline loops: CDR1 DFQATT, CDR2 SNEGSKA (reference sequence). The CDR3 sequence is CSASVGSGRLQETQYF. The CDR3, as DNA: TGCAGTGCTAGTGTGGGTAGCGGGAGGTTACAAGAGACCCAGTACTTC.

The genes are TRBV27 and TRBJ2-6, with D maybe TRBD2 (6 bases). Germline CDR1 MNHEY, CDR2 SMNVEV (reference sequence). V was clipped by 2 bases and J by 2 bases, with 7 bases between them. This CDR3 is built from 15 residues. CDR3 DNA sequence: TGTGCCAGCAGTTTAAGGGAGGCTGGGGCCAACGTCCTGACTTTC. Its protein product is CASSLREAGANVLTF.

The rearrangement joins TRBV10-3 to TRBJ1-5; D possibly corresponds to TRBD1 (5 bases). The CDR3 spans 14 residues. Trimming left V 3 bases short and J 6 bases short, with 12 bases between. From germline, CDR1 is ENHRY and CDR2 SYGVKD. In nucleotides, the CDR3 is TGTGCCATCAGTGATCAAGGGGCAGGTCAGCCCCAGCATTTT. This encodes CAISDQGAGQPQHF.

The V call is TRBV19, the J call TRBJ2-3; D may be TRBD1 (6 bases). The CDR3 is 15 residues long. Germline values: CDR1 LNHDA, CDR2 SQIVND (reference sequence). Deletions cut 6 bases from V and 0 bases from J, with 13 bases between. In DNA form, the CDR3 reads TGTGCCAGTAGGTCCATGGGGGCTAGCACAGATACGCAGTATTTT. Protein sequence: CASRSMGASTDTQYF. Together with reference TRBV19 and TRBJ2-3, the CDR3 gives the full variable domain: DGGITQSPKYLFRKEGQNVTLSCEQNLNHDAMYWYRQDPGQGLRLIYYSQIVNDFQKGDIAEGYSVSREKKESFPLTVTSAQKNPTAFYLCASRSMGASTDTQYFGPGTRLTVL.

This clonotype was observed a few times. The chain joins TRBV18 to TRBJ1-1; 10 nucleotides match TRBD1. The J segment lost 3 bases and the V segment lost 6 bases, leaving 1 base of the junction unmatched. CDR3 length equals 13 residues. From germline, CDR1 is KGHSH and CDR2 LQKENI. The CDR3 nucleotides read TGTGCCAGCTCCGGGACAGGGGACACTGAAGCTTTCTTT. Residues: CASSGTGDTEAFF.

V gene TRBV5-1 combines with J gene TRBJ1-1, with D perhaps TRBD1 (5 bases). CDR3 length: 15 amino acids. Germline V gene data show CDR1 as SGHRS and CDR2 as YFSETQ. Trimming removed 1 base at V and 1 base at J, with 11 bases between. The DNA of the CDR3 is TGCGCCAGCAGCTTGCCAGGGTCAACGAACACTGAAGCTTTCTTT. It codes for CASSLPGSTNTEAFF.

The chain links TRBV12-3 or TRBV12-4 to TRBJ2-7; no clear D gene. V dropped 2 bases and J dropped 8 bases, with 16 bases sitting between them. The CDR3 loop spans 14 amino acids. This chain's CDR3 is CASSLLQQNMKQYF. CDR3 nucleotides: TGTGCCAGCAGTTTATTACAGCAGAATATGAAGCAGTACTTC.

This chain connects TRBV2 to TRBJ2-5; 7 bases are a match to TRBD1. Germline CDR1 reads SNHLY; CDR2 reads FYNNEI. The V and J ends lost 10 bases and 1 base, in that order; junction bases with no gene match: 9. CDR3 length equals 14 residues. Written as DNA, the CDR3 is TGTGCCACCTCCCCGGGACAGCTCCAAGAGACCCAGTACTTC. It specifies CATSPGQLQETQYF.

Judged by abundance, this clonotype is medium-sized. The V call is TRBV27, the J call TRBJ1-1; possibly TRBD1 for D (6 bases). Germline V gene sequence: CDR1 MNHEY, CDR2 SMNVEV (reference sequence). The ends were cut back, 3 bases at V and 5 bases at J, with 13 bases in the middle. The CDR3 runs to 14 residues. The CDR3 sequence: CASSFTTGLTEAFF. CDR3 sequence (DNA): TGTGCCAGCAGTTTTACCACAGGGTTAACTGAAGCTTTCTTT.

The chain uses TRBV11-1 and TRBJ2-1; TRBD2 agrees at 14 bases. V lost 5 bases and J lost 5; bases outside the gene matches: 5. Germline V gives CDR1 SGHAT, CDR2 FQDESV (reference sequence). The CDR3 covers 16 residues. The CDR3 DNA reads TGTGCCAGCAGCCCCGTGACTAGCGGGAGGGACAATGAGCAGTTCTTC. It specifies CASSPVTSGRDNEQFF.

The chain has TRBV2 and TRBJ1-1, with unresolved D. CDR1 and CDR2 (germline): SNHLY, FYNNEI. V was cut by 7 bases and J by 3 bases, with 18 bases left in between. The CDR3 spans 15 residues. The CDR3 protein is CASTQVRIRYTEAFF. CDR3 DNA: TGTGCCAGCACCCAAGTGAGGATTCGGTACACTGAAGCTTTCTTT.

In its sample, this clonotype was seen a few times. The chain has TRBV6-1 and TRBJ1-1; 8 bases match TRBD1. V trimming: 7 bases; J trimming: 3 bases; junction bases outside the gene matches: 7. Germline CDR1 MNHNS, CDR2 SASEGT. This CDR3 is built from 14 residues. In DNA, the CDR3 is TGTGCCAGCAAGGCAGGGGGCTCAGACACTGAAGCTTTCTTT. This sequence encodes CASKAGGSDTEAFF.